These 22 T cell receptor beta chains originate from one sample sequenced in a study of T cell responses to AZD1222 COVID-19 vaccine. Profiled with immunoSEQ multiplex PCR; TCRdb holds only in-frame clones, not every one. The table records about 130,000 clones, over 85% of them present only once. Sequencing used peripheral blood, obtained 28 days after the second AZD1222 dose. The receptors come from an adult who received the AZD1222 COVID-19 vaccine.

The CDR3 loop reads CASSQTGGHYNEQFF. DNA for the CDR3: TGTGCCAGCAGCCAGACAGGGGGACACTACAATGAGCAGTTCTTC. The chain employs TRBV3-1 (or the pseudogene TRBV3-2) and TRBJ2-1, with 9 bases aligning to TRBD1. This CDR3 comprises 15 residues. The ends lost 3 bases at V and 3 bases at J; junction bases unmatched: 3. Germline CDR1 reads LGHDT; CDR2 reads YNNKEL (reference sequence).

This clone was seen a few times. This chain links TRBV11-2 with TRBJ2-1, with 9 nucleotides matching TRBD2. V dropped 4 bases and J dropped 4; count of bases not matched to a gene: 11. This CDR3 has 17 residues. Germline assignment: CDR1 SGHAT and CDR2 FQNNGV. In DNA, the CDR3 is TGTGCCAGCAGCTACTCCGCGGCGGGGGGGCCGTACAATGAGCAGTTCTTC. This encodes CASSYSAAGGPYNEQFF.

This clone was found once. The J gene is TRBJ2-5, the V gene TRBV24-1, with TRBD1 identical over 9 bases. Germline CDR1 KGHDR, CDR2 SFDVKD. J gave up 5 bases and V 3 bases, and 9 bases lay outside the gene matches. CDR3 length: 16 residues. CDR3 in amino acids: CATSDPNSGTGETQYF. Written as DNA, the CDR3 is TGTGCCACCAGTGATCCTAACTCCGGGACAGGGGAGACCCAGTACTTC.

The rearrangement joins TRBV6-1 to TRBJ1-2, with 10 bases identical to TRBD1. This CDR3 has 16 amino acids. Germline lookup yields CDR1 MNHNS and CDR2 SASEGT. The V segment lost 4 bases and the J segment 8 bases; nucleotides outside the gene matches: 13. The CDR3 region has the DNA TGTGCCAGCAGTGGCAGTTGGGGGACAGGGGCGGGAGGCTACACCTTC. Amino acid sequence: CASSGSWGTGAGGYTF.

This clone has just one count. This chain joins TRBV19 and TRBJ2-2; D is uncertain. The CDR3 runs to 13 residues. Germline lookup yields CDR1 LNHDA and CDR2 SQIVND (reference sequence). V lost 9 bases to trimming and J lost 3 bases, with 11 bases between them. In DNA, the CDR3 is TGTGCCAGCCAAGACTCCCACACCGGGGAGCTGTTTTTT. Translating gives CASQDSHTGELFF.

The V gene is TRBV6-2 or TRBV6-3, the J gene TRBJ1-1; TRBD1 aligns across 8 bases. Germline V gene sequence: CDR1 MNHEY, CDR2 SVGEGT. Trimming cost V 5 bases and J 0 bases; bases outside gene matches: 11. This CDR3 has 17 amino acids. As DNA, the CDR3 is TGTGCCAGCAGTCCCGCGACAGGGGAGGGGATGAACACTGAAGCTTTCTTT. Its translation: CASSPATGEGMNTEAFF.

This chain uses TRBV15 with TRBJ2-1; either TRBD1 or TRBD2 may fit D (5 bases each). CDR1 and CDR2 from the germline V gene are LNHNV and YYDKDF (reference sequence). V was pared by 1 base and J by 5 bases, with 21 bases between. The CDR3 is 18 amino acids. CDR3 protein: CATSRGRGARSSHNEQFF. For the CDR3, the DNA is TGTGCCACCAGCAGAGGACGAGGGGCGAGATCCTCGCACAATGAGCAGTTCTTC. Based on the CDR3 plus reference TRBV15 and TRBJ2-1, the full variable domain is DAMVIQNPRYQVTQFGKPVTLSCSQTLNHNVMYWYQQKSSQAPKLLFHYYDKDFNNEADTPDNFQSRRPNTSFCFLDIRSPGLGDTAMYLCATSRGRGARSSHNEQFFGPGTRLTVL.

The chain links TRBV5-1 to TRBJ1-1; 7 bases line up with TRBD1. V was clipped by 4 bases and J by 4 bases; unmatched bases: 10. CDR3 length: 15 residues. Germline-derived CDR1 and CDR2 are SGHRS and YFSETQ. This chain's CDR3 is CASSNGQDQSTEAFF. The CDR3, as DNA: TGCGCCAGCAGCAACGGACAGGACCAAAGCACTGAAGCTTTCTTT.

This chain joins TRBV9 and TRBJ2-4; 13 nucleotides match TRBD2. The CDR3 runs 19 residues. Per the germline V gene, CDR1 is SGDLS and CDR2 is YYNGEE. V gave up 3 bases and J gave up 1 base; unmatched junction bases: 10. CDR3 in amino acids: CASSGNGLAGVSAKNIQYF. CDR3 DNA: TGTGCCAGCAGCGGGAACGGACTAGCGGGGGTTTCCGCCAAAAACATTCAGTACTTC. Drawing the rest from reference TRBV9 and TRBJ2-4, the complete variable domain is DSGVTQTPKHLITATGQRVTLRCSPRSGDLSVYWYQQSLDQGLQFLIQYYNGEERAKGNILERFSAQQFPDLHSELNLSSLELGDSALYFCASSGNGLAGVSAKNIQYFGAGTRLSVL.

This chain uses TRBV7-8 with TRBJ2-6; D tentatively fits TRBD1 or TRBD2 (5 bases each). The CDR3 sequence is 17 residues long. Trimming cost V 3 bases and J 0 bases, with 12 bases left between them. The germline V gene encodes CDR1 SGHVS and CDR2 FQNEAQ. The CDR3 loop is CASSLGVLGSGANVLTF. The CDR3 DNA reads as TGTGCCAGCAGCTTGGGGGTGCTCGGCTCTGGGGCCAACGTCCTGACTTTC.

Remarks on this clone: The junction departs from germline at one end; a sequencing error may be responsible. The chain has TRBV6-6 and TRBJ1-2; D not certain. The CDR3 length is 13 residues. From germline, CDR1 is MNHNY and CDR2 SVGAGI (reference sequence). The CDR3 region has the DNA TGTGCCAGCGGCCGTTCCTTCGCCGTGGTCGGAGCCTTC. It codes for CASGRSFAVVGAF.

The V call is TRBV4-3, the J call TRBJ2-3; D is unclear. V lost 3 bases, J lost 2 bases, and 6 bases lay in between. The CDR3 length is 13 residues. Germline V gene sequence: CDR1 LGHNA, CDR2 YSLEER. CDR3 residues: CASSQAPTDTQYF. The CDR3 DNA sequence: TGCGCCAGCAGCCAGGCCCCCACAGATACGCAGTATTTT.

This chain connects TRBV21-1 to TRBJ1-5. TRBV21-1 corresponds to a pseudogene. The length of the CDR3 is 14 residues. The CDR3 nucleotides are TGTGCCAGCAGTTCTGGACCGTTCAATCAGCCCCAGCATTTT. Encoded protein: CASSSGPFNQPQHF.

The rearrangement links TRBV30 to TRBJ2-7, with D possibly TRBD1 on 6 matching bases. The germline V gene has CDR1 GTSNPN and CDR2 SVGIG (reference sequence). CDR3 length: 13 residues. Trimming cost V 2 bases and J 5 bases, with 13 bases left between them. The CDR3 DNA reads as TGTGCCTGGAGTTGGGGACAAACTGACGAGCAGTACTTC. It is translated as CAWSWGQTDEQYF. Together with reference TRBV30 and TRBJ2-7, the CDR3 gives the full variable domain: SQTIHQWPATLVQPVGSPLSLECTVEGTSNPNLYWYRQAAGRGLQLLFYSVGIGQISSEVPQNLSASRPQDRQFILSSKKLLLSDSGFYLCAWSWGQTDEQYFGPGTRLTVT.

The V and J genes are TRBV20-1 and TRBJ2-5; D is unclear. CDR1 and CDR2 from the germline V gene are DFQATT and SNEGSKA (reference sequence). V was shortened by 0 bases and J by 5 bases, with 4 bases between the two germline ends. CDR3 size: 11 residues. The CDR3 DNA reads TGCAGTGCTAGAGATTACGAGACCCAGTACTTC. Its translation is CSARDYETQYF.

The chain's CDR3 is CASSPPFPNSDLHF. DNA of the CDR3: TGTGCCAGCAGTCCCCCTTTTCCCAATTCGGACCTCCACTTT. The gene calls are TRBV27 and TRBJ1-6; D remains unclear. The CDR3 totals 14 residues. Germline CDR1 and CDR2: MNHEY and SMNVEV (reference sequence). Deletions cut 5 bases from V and 15 bases from J, with 20 bases between.

Comments on this clone: Other DNA variants within this sample encode the same CDR3. The V gene is TRBV4-1, the J gene TRBJ1-3, with TRBD1 as a possible D gene (6 bases). In germline, CDR1 is MGHRA, CDR2 YSYEKL. The CDR3 runs to 15 residues. V was clipped by 0 bases and J by 0 bases, with 6 bases between them. In nucleotides, the CDR3 is TGCGCCAGCAGCCAAGACAGGGGCTCTGGAAACACCATATATTTT. Amino acid sequence: CASSQDRGSGNTIYF.

The chain has TRBV6-5 and TRBJ1-2, with 9 bases aligning to TRBD1. The CDR3 has 15 amino acids. Trimming cost V 0 bases and J 4 bases; bases outside gene matches: 3. Looked up from germline, CDR1 is MNHEY and CDR2 is SVGAGI. CDR3 nucleotide sequence: TGTGCCAGCAGTTACTCGACAGGGGGGGGCTATGGCTACACCTTC. Amino acid sequence: CASSYSTGGGYGYTF.

The J gene is TRBJ2-3, the V gene TRBV18; 10 bases line up with TRBD2. This CDR3 is built from 17 residues. With 0 bases clipped from V and 0 bases from J, the junction kept 3 bases outside the gene matches. The germline CDR1 and CDR2 sequences are KGHSH and LQKENI. As DNA, the CDR3 is TGTGCCAGCTCACCACCGGGTAGCGGGGGGAGCACAGATACGCAGTATTTT. Residues: CASSPPGSGGSTDTQYF.

The rearrangement links TRBV2 to TRBJ1-3, with D unresolved. V gave up 7 bases and J gave up 0 bases, with 10 bases separating them. Looked up from germline, CDR1 is SNHLY and CDR2 is FYNNEI. This CDR3 comprises 14 residues. The CDR3 nucleotides read TGTGCCAGCAAGGCGGAGAGCTCTGGAAACACCATATATTTT. It is translated as CASKAESSGNTIYF.

V gene TRBV3-1 (or the pseudogene TRBV3-2) combines with J gene TRBJ2-7; 7 bases fit TRBD1. V shed 4 bases, J shed 3 bases, and the junction held 18 bases outside the gene matches. The CDR3 extends over 18 amino acids. The germline gives CDR1 LGHDT, CDR2 YNNKEL (reference sequence). CDR3 in amino acids: CASSRIQLQAGGFYEQYF. CDR3 DNA sequence: TGTGCCAGCAGCCGCATTCAGCTACAGGCAGGGGGTTTCTACGAGCAGTACTTC.

V usage is TRBV28 and J usage is TRBJ1-2, with D unclear. Germline V CDR1 and CDR2: MDHEN, SYDVKM. The length of the CDR3 is 11 residues. Deletions cut 3 bases from V and 4 bases from J, with 3 bases between. CDR3 loop: CASSFPYGYTF. For the CDR3, the DNA is TGTGCCAGCAGTTTCCCCTATGGCTACACCTTC.